One and the same sample provided the 28 T cell receptor beta chains below, sequenced in a study of sequential checkpoint blockade in melanoma. The treatment denotes: randomized to nivolumab then ipilimumab (arm A) or the reverse (arm B). This table comes from immunoSEQ multiplex PCR, and its TCRdb copy is limited to in-frame clones, with some not included. In the table there are about 2,900 clones, about 25% of which are singletons. This specimen consisted of tumor tissue (inferred from file names), obtained from a patient given nivolumab and ipilimumab in sequence. The receptors were gathered from a human donor with melanoma.

The V and J genes are TRBV10-2 and TRBJ1-1; 8 positions match TRBD1. With 1 base clipped from V and 6 bases from J, the junction kept 7 bases outside the gene matches. Germline CDR1 is WSHSY and CDR2 is SAAADI. There are 15 residues in the CDR3. This chain's CDR3 is CASSEFDRGGPEAFF. The DNA of the CDR3 is TGCGCCAGCAGTGAGTTTGACAGGGGAGGTCCTGAAGCTTTCTTT.

This clone is categorized as medium-sized. This chain links TRBV30 with TRBJ1-2; D gene ambiguous. V was clipped by 0 bases and J by 7 bases, with 18 bases between them. This CDR3 is built from 15 residues. Per the germline V gene, CDR1 is GTSNPN and CDR2 is SVGIG (reference sequence). The CDR3 coding sequence is TGTGCCTGGAGTGTAGGCGGCCTTGATGGTTCTGGCTACACCTTC. Translated, it gives CAWSVGGLDGSGYTF.

This clone was seen a few times. V usage is TRBV6-8 and J usage is TRBJ1-1; no clear D. Per germline, CDR1 MNHGY and CDR2 SAAAGT. CDR3 size: 14 residues. The V end lost 2 bases, the J end lost 4 bases, and 11 bases lay between the germline ends. The CDR3 nucleotides are TGTGCCAGCAGTTACGGGCCGGCCGCCACTGAAGCTTTCTTT. Its protein is CASSYGPAATEAFF.

In its sample, this clone ranks as medium-sized. V is TRBV23-1 and J is TRBJ1-5, with 7 positions matching TRBD1. TRBV23-1 is an ORF; its function is uncertain. There are 16 residues in the CDR3. Germline trimming cut 5 bases from V and 5 bases from J; bases unmatched to any gene: 12. In nucleotides, the CDR3 is TGCGCCAGCAGTAAAAGGGACAGCCAAAGGGATCAGCCCCAGCATTTT. Its protein product is CASSKRDSQRDQPQHF.

The CDR3 region is CSVVDWDKLSGANVLTF. The CDR3 region has the DNA TGCAGCGTTGTGGACTGGGATAAACTCTCTGGGGCCAACGTCCTGACTTTC. The chain carries TRBV29-1 and TRBJ2-6; tentatively, D is TRBD2 (5 bases). The CDR3 sequence is 17 residues long. Trimming cost V 4 bases and J 0 bases, with 16 bases left between them. Germline V gives CDR1 SQVTM, CDR2 ANQGSEA.

The CDR3 sequence is CASSNPGVSYGYTF. The CDR3 DNA sequence: TGTGCCAGTAGTAACCCAGGGGTTTCCTATGGCTACACCTTC. The genes are TRBV19 and TRBJ1-2; D possibly corresponds to TRBD1 (6 bases). Germline CDR1 is LNHDA and CDR2 is SQIVND (reference sequence). V lost 4 bases and J lost 4, with 13 bases in between. This CDR3 contains 14 residues. Combining the CDR3 with reference TRBV19 and TRBJ1-2 gives the whole variable domain DGGITQSPKYLFRKEGQNVTLSCEQNLNHDAMYWYRQDPGQGLRLIYYSQIVNDFQKGDIAEGYSVSREKKESFPLTVTSAQKNPTAFYLCASSNPGVSYGYTFGSGTRLTVV.

A few counts support this clone. J is TRBJ1-2 and V is TRBV30; TRBD1 might be the D (5 bases). The CDR3 sequence is 13 residues long. Germline CDR1 and CDR2: GTSNPN and SVGIG (reference sequence). The ends were cut back, 2 bases at V and 6 bases at J, with 13 bases in the middle. The CDR3 bases are TGTGCCTGGAGTCGTGCAGGGTTGCATGGCTACACCTTC. The encoded protein is CAWSRAGLHGYTF.

V gene TRBV9 combines with J gene TRBJ1-6; 7 bases agree with TRBD1. The germline CDR1 and CDR2 sequences are SGDLS and YYNGEE. The ends lost 5 bases at V and 14 bases at J; junction bases unmatched: 16. The CDR3 totals 15 residues. In nucleotides, the CDR3 is TGTGCCAGCAGTGAAGCGGCCTACAGGGGTGCGACCCTCCACTTT. Its protein is CASSEAAYRGATLHF.

By proportion, this clone is medium-sized. This chain links TRBV6-8 with TRBJ1-5; D is perhaps TRBD1 (6 bases). Trimming shortened V by 6 bases and J by 6 bases, and 15 bases separated the two germline ends. Germline CDR1 is MNHGY and CDR2 is SAAAGT. This CDR3 spans 14 amino acids. CDR3 DNA sequence: TGTGCCAGCAGCGTGACAGGAAGGCCTCAGCCCCAGCATTTT. As protein: CASSVTGRPQPQHF.

V gene TRBV5-1 combines with J gene TRBJ2-3, with TRBD2 identical over 11 bases. Germline assignment: CDR1 SGHRS and CDR2 YFSETQ. The CDR3 runs 14 residues. The junction had 6 bases not matched to a gene; V was cut back by 8 bases and J by 4 bases. The CDR3 reads CASNSGGAPDTQYF. CDR3 nucleotides: TGCGCCAGTAATAGCGGGGGGGCCCCAGATACGCAGTATTTT.

This rearrangement joins TRBV11-3 to TRBJ1-2; D is unclear. V lost 3 bases and J lost 13, with 21 bases in between. Germline values: CDR1 SGHNT, CDR2 YENEEA. This CDR3 has 14 residues. CDR3: CASSLVEGLASFTF. The CDR3 DNA is TGTGCCAGCAGCTTGGTCGAGGGTTTAGCGAGTTTCACCTTC.

The chain combines TRBV11-3 with TRBJ1-4; D might be TRBD1 (6 bases). V lost 3 bases to trimming and J lost 4 bases, with 9 bases between them. The CDR3 is 14 amino acids. The germline gives CDR1 SGHNT, CDR2 YENEEA. The CDR3, as DNA: TGTGCCAGCAGCTTTGGACAGAGTAATGAAAAACTGTTTTTT. Translating it yields CASSFGQSNEKLFF.

This clone was counted only a few times. The chain is built from TRBV6-8 and TRBJ2-1, with a weak D call TRBD2 (6 bases). Germline V CDR1 and CDR2: MNHGY, SAAAGT. Deletions cut 2 bases from V and 6 bases from J, with 8 bases between. CDR3 size: 13 residues. The CDR3 loop reads CASSYKAGNEQFF. The CDR3 DNA follows: TGTGCCAGCAGTTACAAAGCGGGCAATGAGCAGTTCTTC.

The rearrangement uses TRBV19 and TRBJ1-1; 7 nucleotides match TRBD1. The CDR3 spans 12 residues. Losses at the gene ends were 8 bases for V and 5 bases for J; bases not matched to a gene: 5. Germline V gene sequence: CDR1 LNHDA, CDR2 SQIVND (reference sequence). CDR3 amino acids: CASQQGITEAFF. CDR3 sequence (DNA): TGTGCCAGTCAACAGGGGATAACTGAAGCTTTCTTT.

By frequency in the sample, this clone is large. A junction boundary mismatches the germline segment, possibly from a read error. The chain carries TRBV6-8 and TRBJ1-2; 8 bases fit TRBD1. CDR1 MNHGY and CDR2 SAAAGT come from the germline V gene. The CDR3 spans 13 residues. The CDR3 DNA reads as TGTGCCATCAGTAACCCGCAGGGGGCTCGCTACACCTTC. It is translated as CAISNPQGARYTF.

This clone was seen a few times. The chain recombines TRBV30 with TRBJ2-7, with TRBD2 as a possible D gene (6 bases). The CDR3 is made up of 17 amino acids. V gave up 3 bases and J gave up 0 bases, with 21 bases separating them. CDR1 is GTSNPN and CDR2 is SVGIG in the germline V gene (reference sequence). In DNA, the CDR3 is TGTGCCTGGAGGGCCGCGGCGGGGTTCTTACACTCCTACGAGCAGTACTTC. Translating gives CAWRAAAGFLHSYEQYF.

The CDR3 DNA reads as TGTGCCAGTAGTATAGCCACAACTAGCGGGGGGGAGACCCAGTACTTC. Protein product: CASSIATTSGGETQYF. The V call is TRBV19, the J call TRBJ2-5; 12 nucleotides line up with TRBD2. The CDR3 consists of 16 residues. CDR1 and CDR2 from the germline V gene are LNHDA and SQIVND (reference sequence). V shed 1 base, J shed 5 bases, and the junction held 5 bases outside the gene matches.

DNA for the CDR3: TGCAGCGTTGAAAGGCAGGGAGTCACCGGGGAGCTGTTTTTT. Amino acids: CSVERQGVTGELFF. V and J are TRBV29-1 and TRBJ2-2; D is possibly TRBD1 or TRBD2 (5 bases each). This CDR3 comprises 14 residues. Germline V lookup: CDR1 SQVTM, CDR2 ANQGSEA. With 2 bases removed from V and 4 bases from J, the gap between germline ends came to 11 bases.

This chain uses TRBV19 with TRBJ2-5; no firm D call. V was cut by 3 bases and J by 5 bases, with 16 bases left in between. CDR3 length: 15 residues. Germline V gene sequence: CDR1 LNHDA, CDR2 SQIVND (reference sequence). The CDR3 coding sequence is TGTGCCAGTAGTATCGCCCCCTCCCGGTGGGAGACCCAGTACTTC. Residues: CASSIAPSRWETQYF.

This clone is medium-sized in the sample. This chain links TRBV6-8 with TRBJ1-2; tentatively, D is TRBD1 (6 bases). The V end lost 5 bases, the J end lost 1 base, and 11 bases lay between the germline ends. The CDR3 is 14 residues long. The V gene's germline CDR1 is MNHGY and CDR2 SAAAGT. CDR3 loop: CASSPGTFNYGYTF. In DNA form, the CDR3 reads TGTGCCAGCAGTCCTGGGACATTTAACTATGGCTACACCTTC.

J is TRBJ2-4 and V is TRBV19; D may be TRBD1 (6 bases). The germline V gene encodes CDR1 LNHDA and CDR2 SQIVND (reference sequence). The CDR3 extends over 12 amino acids. V lost 3 bases and J 10 bases, leaving 10 bases between the germline ends. The CDR3 DNA is TGTGCCAGTAGTATGTCAAGGGGGATTCAGTACTTC. It yields the protein CASSMSRGIQYF.

The table lists this clone with a few counts. The chain links TRBV6-8 to TRBJ2-7; D gene ambiguous. Germline V gene data show CDR1 as MNHGY and CDR2 as SAAAGT. With 8 bases removed from V and 5 bases from J, the gap between germline ends came to 13 bases. The CDR3 is 12 residues long. CDR3 bases: TGTGCCAGCCGTGGGTCGGTTAACGAGCAGTACTTC. Its translation: CASRGSVNEQYF.

The V and J genes are TRBV29-1 and TRBJ2-7; D may match TRBD1 or TRBD2 (5 bases each). V lost 0 bases and J lost 3, with 12 bases in between. The CDR3 is 14 amino acids. CDR1 SQVTM and CDR2 ANQGSEA come from the germline V gene. CDR3 residues: CSVEDGGESYEQYF. CDR3 DNA: TGCAGCGTTGAAGATGGGGGAGAAAGCTACGAGCAGTACTTC.

This clone appeared many times. The rearrangement links TRBV11-3 to TRBJ1-2; 7 positions match TRBD1. The CDR3 runs 15 residues. V shed 5 bases, J shed 5 bases, and the junction held 11 bases outside the gene matches. The germline CDR1 and CDR2 sequences are SGHNT and YENEEA. The CDR3 sequence is CASSPGGQWGYGYTF. The CDR3 region has the DNA TGTGCCAGCAGCCCTGGGGGACAGTGGGGTTATGGCTACACCTTC.

V is TRBV9 and J is TRBJ2-7; D is uncertain. The CDR3 totals 15 residues. V was pared by 4 bases and J by 5 bases, with 19 bases between. Germline CDR1 reads SGDLS; CDR2 reads YYNGEE. As DNA, the CDR3 is TGTGCCAGCAGCCCCCTTGGCAGTACGAACCACGAGCAGTACTTC. Residues: CASSPLGSTNHEQYF.

The V gene is TRBV14, the J gene TRBJ2-3, with 10 positions matching TRBD2. This CDR3 comprises 15 residues. CDR1 SGHDN and CDR2 FVKESK come from the germline V gene. Trimming at V came to 6 bases and at J to 5 bases, leaving 8 bases not matched to a gene. The CDR3 DNA follows: TGTGCCAGCAGTTTAGAGCGGGGGGGCCAAGATACGCAGTATTTT. This translates into CASSLERGGQDTQYF.

The genes are TRBV18 and TRBJ2-3, with a weak D call TRBD1 (7 bases). The CDR3 spans 15 residues. Germline CDR1 reads KGHSH; CDR2 reads LQKENI. The ends were cut back, 3 bases at V and 0 bases at J, with 10 bases in the middle. The CDR3 region is CASSPTGTSTDTQYF. The CDR3 bases are TGTGCCAGCTCACCGACAGGGACTAGCACAGATACGCAGTATTTT.

This clone was seen only a few times. The V gene is TRBV19, the J gene TRBJ1-1; D remains unclear. CDR3 length: 14 amino acids. Germline loops: CDR1 LNHDA, CDR2 SQIVND (reference sequence). V lost 4 bases and J lost 3, with 12 bases in between. CDR3 residues: CASSNPGTDTEAFF. CDR3 nucleotide sequence: TGTGCCAGTAGTAATCCGGGTACTGACACTGAAGCTTTCTTT.